The source of this TCR beta chain is a study of shared clonotypes between healthy human individuals. Per germline, CDR1 SGDLS and CDR2 YYNGEE. This CDR3 has 13 amino acids. V was clipped by 3 bases and J by 2 bases, with 7 bases between them. Profiling relied on immunoSEQ multiplex PCR, and the TCRdb table lists in-frame clones only, not all of them. The sample yields over 2 million clones, 85% to 95% seen once. The J gene is TRBJ2-3, the V gene TRBV9; D unresolved. The receptor was derived from a man between 18 and 35 years old in good health. Some clones in this sample may be carry-over from other donors' samples. Sequences were obtained from naive CD4+ T cells from PBMCs. Subset meaning: CD45RA+ positively selected. CDR3 sequence reads: CASSDYTTDTQYF. The CDR3 coding sequence is TGTGCCAGCAGCGACTACACCACAGATACGCAGTATTTT.